The T cell receptor beta chain under discussion was sequenced for a study of high-grade serous ovarian cancer treatment subgroups. Across the study: On average, approximately 14,000 reads and roughly 7,700 unique TCR beta rearrangements were obtained per sample.

This table comes from immunoSEQ multiplex PCR, and its TCRdb copy is limited to in-frame clones, with some not included. The table has more than 5,000 clones, approximately 68% seen once. Tumor tissue was taken before any definitive surgery or chemotherapy was given. CDR3 length: 12 residues. Germline values: CDR1 LGHNT, CDR2 FRNRAP. Between the trimmed V and J ends, which lost 5 bases and 4 bases, there was a span of 6 bases. This clone was seen a few times. The specimen sequenced was tumor tissue. The receptor was derived from a human patient with high-grade serous ovarian cancer. This chain links TRBV12-5 with TRBJ2-1; D unresolved. Written as DNA, the CDR3 is TGTGCTAGTGGTCCCGGGTACAATGAGCAGTTCTTC. It specifies CASGPGYNEQFF.